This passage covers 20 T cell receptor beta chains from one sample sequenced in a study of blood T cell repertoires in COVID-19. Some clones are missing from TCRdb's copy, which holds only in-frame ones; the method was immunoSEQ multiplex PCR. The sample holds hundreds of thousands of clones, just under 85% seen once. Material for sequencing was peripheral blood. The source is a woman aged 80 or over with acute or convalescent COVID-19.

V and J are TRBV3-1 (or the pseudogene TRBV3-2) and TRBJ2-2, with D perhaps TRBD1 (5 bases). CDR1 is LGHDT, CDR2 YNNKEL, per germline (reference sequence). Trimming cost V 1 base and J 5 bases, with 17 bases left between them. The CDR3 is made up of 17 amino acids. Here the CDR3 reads CASSQVWGRSKTGELFF. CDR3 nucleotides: TGTGCCAGCAGCCAAGTCTGGGGCAGGTCCAAGACCGGGGAGCTGTTTTTT.

CDR3 loop: CASSPGTGVNTGELFF. In DNA form, the CDR3 reads TGTGCCAGCTCACCCGGGACAGGGGTGAACACCGGGGAGCTGTTTTTT. The rearrangement links TRBV18 to TRBJ2-2; 10 bases line up with TRBD1. Germline CDR1 reads KGHSH; CDR2 reads LQKENI. Trimming removed 3 bases from V and 1 base from J; junction bases left unmatched: 2. This CDR3 region has 16 residues.

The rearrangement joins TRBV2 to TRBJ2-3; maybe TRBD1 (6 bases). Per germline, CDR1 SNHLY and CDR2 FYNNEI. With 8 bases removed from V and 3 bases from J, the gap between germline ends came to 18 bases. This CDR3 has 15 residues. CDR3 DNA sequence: TGTGCCAGCGAAAGTGGCAGGGGCGGAACAGATACGCAGTATTTT. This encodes CASESGRGGTDTQYF.

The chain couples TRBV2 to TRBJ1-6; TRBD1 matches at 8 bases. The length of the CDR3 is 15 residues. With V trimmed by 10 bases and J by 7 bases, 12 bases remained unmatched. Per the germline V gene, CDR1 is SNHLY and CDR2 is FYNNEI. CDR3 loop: CATGGTPAGNSPLHF. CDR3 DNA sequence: TGTGCCACAGGGGGCACCCCCGCGGGGAATTCACCCCTCCACTTT.

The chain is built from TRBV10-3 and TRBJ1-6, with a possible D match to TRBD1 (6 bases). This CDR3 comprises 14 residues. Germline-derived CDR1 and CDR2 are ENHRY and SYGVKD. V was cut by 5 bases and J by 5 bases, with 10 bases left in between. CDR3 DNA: TGTGCCATCAGTTCGACAGGAGATAATTCACCCCTCCACTTT. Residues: CAISSTGDNSPLHF.

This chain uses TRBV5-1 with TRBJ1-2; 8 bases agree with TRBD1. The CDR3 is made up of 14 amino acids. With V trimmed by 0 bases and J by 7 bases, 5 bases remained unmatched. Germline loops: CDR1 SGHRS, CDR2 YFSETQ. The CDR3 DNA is TGCGCCAGCAGCTTGGCCCGACAGGGGAGTGGCTACACCTTC. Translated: CASSLARQGSGYTF. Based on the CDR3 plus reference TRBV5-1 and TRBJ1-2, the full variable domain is KAGVTQTPRYLIKTRGQQVTLSCSPISGHRSVSWYQQTPGQGLQFLFEYFSETQRNKGNFPGRFSGRQFSNSRSEMNVSTLELGDSALYLCASSLARQGSGYTFGSGTRLTVV.

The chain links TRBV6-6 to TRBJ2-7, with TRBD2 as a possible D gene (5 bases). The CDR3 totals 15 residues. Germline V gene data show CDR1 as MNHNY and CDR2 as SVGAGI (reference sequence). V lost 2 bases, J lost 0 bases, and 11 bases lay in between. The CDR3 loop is CASSYKGEGSYEQYF. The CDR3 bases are TGTGCCAGCAGTTACAAGGGAGAGGGCTCCTACGAGCAGTACTTC.

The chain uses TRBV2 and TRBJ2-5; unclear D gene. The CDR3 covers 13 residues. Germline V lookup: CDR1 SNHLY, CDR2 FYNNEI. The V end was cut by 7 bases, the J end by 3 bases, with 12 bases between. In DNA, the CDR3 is TGTGCCAGCACCGGTCCCACGAAAGAGACCCAGTACTTC. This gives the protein CASTGPTKETQYF. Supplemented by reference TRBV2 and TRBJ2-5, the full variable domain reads EPEVTQTPSHQVTQMGQEVILRCVPISNHLYFYWYRQILGQKVEFLVSFYNNEISEKSEIFDDQFSVERPDGSNFTLKIRSTKLEDSAMYFCASTGPTKETQYFGPGTRLLVL.

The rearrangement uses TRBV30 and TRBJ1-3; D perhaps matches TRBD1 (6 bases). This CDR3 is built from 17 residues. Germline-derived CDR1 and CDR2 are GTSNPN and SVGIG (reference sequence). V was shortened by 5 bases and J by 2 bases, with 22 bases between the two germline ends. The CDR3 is CAWHALSGQHAGNTIYF. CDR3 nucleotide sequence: TGTGCCTGGCATGCCCTGTCCGGACAGCACGCTGGAAACACCATATATTTT.

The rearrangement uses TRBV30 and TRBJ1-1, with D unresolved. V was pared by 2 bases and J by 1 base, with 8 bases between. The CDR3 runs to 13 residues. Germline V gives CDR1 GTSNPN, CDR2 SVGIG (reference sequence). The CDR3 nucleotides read TGTGCCTGGAGTTCGGGGAAGAACACTGAAGCTTTCTTT. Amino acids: CAWSSGKNTEAFF. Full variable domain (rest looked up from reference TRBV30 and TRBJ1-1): SQTIHQWPATLVQPVGSPLSLECTVEGTSNPNLYWYRQAAGRGLQLLFYSVGIGQISSEVPQNLSASRPQDRQFILSSKKLLLSDSGFYLCAWSSGKNTEAFFGQGTRLTVV.

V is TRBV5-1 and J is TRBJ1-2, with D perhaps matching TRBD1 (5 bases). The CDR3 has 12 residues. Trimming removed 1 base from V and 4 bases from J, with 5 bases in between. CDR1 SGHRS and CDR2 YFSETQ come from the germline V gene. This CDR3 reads CASSLTGYGYTF. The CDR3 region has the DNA TGCGCCAGCAGCTTGACAGGCTATGGCTACACCTTC.

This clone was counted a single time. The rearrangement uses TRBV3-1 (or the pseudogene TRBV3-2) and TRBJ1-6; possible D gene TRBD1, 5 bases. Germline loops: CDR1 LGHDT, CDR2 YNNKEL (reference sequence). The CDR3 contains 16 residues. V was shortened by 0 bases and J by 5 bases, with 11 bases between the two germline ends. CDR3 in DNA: TGTGCCAGCAGCCAAGATGGTCAGGGCAATAATTCACCCCTCCACTTT. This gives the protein CASSQDGQGNNSPLHF.

The chain's CDR3 is CASSQDKGAGAFF. In DNA, the CDR3 is TGTGCCAGCAGCCAAGATAAGGGGGCCGGAGCTTTCTTT. The chain has TRBV3-1 (or the pseudogene TRBV3-2) and TRBJ1-1, with 7 bases fitting TRBD1. The CDR3 extends over 13 amino acids. Looked up from germline, CDR1 is LGHDT and CDR2 is YNNKEL (reference sequence). V shed 0 bases and J 10 bases; nucleotides not matched to a gene: 5.

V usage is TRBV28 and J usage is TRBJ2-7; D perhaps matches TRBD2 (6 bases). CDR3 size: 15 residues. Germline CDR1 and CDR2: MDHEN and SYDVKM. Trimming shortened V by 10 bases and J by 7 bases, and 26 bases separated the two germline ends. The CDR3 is CATGEVGGSILEQYF. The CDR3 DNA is TGTGCCACCGGGGAAGTCGGGGGATCTATCCTGGAGCAGTACTTC.

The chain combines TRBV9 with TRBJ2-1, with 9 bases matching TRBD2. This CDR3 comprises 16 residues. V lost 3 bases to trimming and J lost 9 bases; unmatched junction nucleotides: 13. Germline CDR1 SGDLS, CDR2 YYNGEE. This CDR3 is CASSAPGTSQTTEQFF. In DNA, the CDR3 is TGTGCCAGCAGCGCCCCCGGGACTAGCCAGACCACTGAGCAGTTCTTC.

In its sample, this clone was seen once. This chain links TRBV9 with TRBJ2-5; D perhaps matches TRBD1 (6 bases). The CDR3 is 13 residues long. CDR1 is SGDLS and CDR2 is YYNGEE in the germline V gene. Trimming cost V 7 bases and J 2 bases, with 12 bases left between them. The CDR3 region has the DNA TGTGCCAGCGGTACAGGGCCTCAAGAGACCCAGTACTTC. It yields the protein CASGTGPQETQYF.

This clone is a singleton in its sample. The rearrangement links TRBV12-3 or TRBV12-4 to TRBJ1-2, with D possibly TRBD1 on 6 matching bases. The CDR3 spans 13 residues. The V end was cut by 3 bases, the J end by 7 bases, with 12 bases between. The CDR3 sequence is CASSLTGQGGYTF. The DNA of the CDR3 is TGTGCCAGCAGTTTGACGGGACAAGGTGGCTACACCTTC.

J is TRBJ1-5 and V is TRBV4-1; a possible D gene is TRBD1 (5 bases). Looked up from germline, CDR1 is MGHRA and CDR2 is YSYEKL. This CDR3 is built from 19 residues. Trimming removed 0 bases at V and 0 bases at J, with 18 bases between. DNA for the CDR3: TGCGCCAGCAGCCAAGACTTGGGACTCCCGGGACGTAGCAATCAGCCCCAGCATTTT. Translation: CASSQDLGLPGRSNQPQHF.

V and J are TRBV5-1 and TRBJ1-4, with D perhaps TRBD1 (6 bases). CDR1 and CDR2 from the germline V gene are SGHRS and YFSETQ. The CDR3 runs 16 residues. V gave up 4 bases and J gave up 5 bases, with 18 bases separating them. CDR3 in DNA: TGCGCCAGCAGCGGGGCAGGGGTGATACAAAATGAAAAACTGTTTTTT. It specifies CASSGAGVIQNEKLFF.

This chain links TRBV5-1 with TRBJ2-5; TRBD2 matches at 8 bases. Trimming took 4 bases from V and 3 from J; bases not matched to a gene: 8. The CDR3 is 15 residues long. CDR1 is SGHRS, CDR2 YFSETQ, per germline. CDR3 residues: CASSLGTRREETQYF. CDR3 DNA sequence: TGCGCCAGCAGCCTCGGGACTAGGCGGGAAGAGACCCAGTACTTC.